The 6 T cell receptor beta chains listed next were all sequenced from one sample in a study of blood T cell repertoires in COVID-19. Using immunoSEQ multiplex PCR, the repertoire was profiled, and TCRdb retains in-frame clones only, with some absent. The table lists tens of thousands of clones, over 70% of them singletons, with more than 20% in the top ten. The source material was peripheral blood. Receptors were obtained from an older man with active or convalescent COVID-19.

This clone showed up just a few times. The chain combines TRBV19 with TRBJ1-2, with D perhaps TRBD1 (5 bases). Trimming cost V 3 bases and J 7 bases, with 15 bases left between them. The CDR3 contains 14 residues. CDR1 is LNHDA, CDR2 SQIVND, per germline (reference sequence). Here the CDR3 DNA reads TGTGCCAGTAGTATCCCCGACAGTGGCGGTGGCTACACCTTC. Protein product: CASSIPDSGGGYTF.

This clone appeared a few times. The gene calls are TRBV10-1 and TRBJ2-2, with TRBD2 matching 8 bases. CDR3 length: 13 residues. CDR1 WNHNN and CDR2 SYGVQD come from the germline V gene (reference sequence). V gave up 7 bases and J gave up 4 bases; unmatched junction bases: 2. CDR3 nucleotides: TGCGCCAGCAAACGGGGGGGCACCGGGGAGCTGTTTTTT. Protein sequence: CASKRGGTGELFF.

The chain combines TRBV24-1 with TRBJ2-7, with D unclear. The CDR3 has 13 residues. Trimming shortened V by 0 bases and J by 4 bases, and 6 bases separated the two germline ends. Germline CDR1 KGHDR, CDR2 SFDVKD. The CDR3 protein is CATSDLRGYEQYF. CDR3 bases: TGTGCCACCAGTGATTTGCGCGGATACGAGCAGTACTTC.

This clone showed up just a few times. The chain joins TRBV10-1 to TRBJ1-5; 8 nucleotides align to TRBD1. V lost 6 bases to trimming and J lost 0 bases; unmatched junction nucleotides: 7. Looked up from germline, CDR1 is WNHNN and CDR2 is SYGVQD (reference sequence). The CDR3 totals 16 residues. DNA of the CDR3: TGCGCCAGCAGGGTTACGGACAGGGTTAGCAATCAGCCCCAGCATTTT. It codes for CASRVTDRVSNQPQHF.

The chain carries TRBV20-1 and TRBJ2-7; TRBD1 matches at 8 bases. The CDR3 is made up of 15 amino acids. With 3 bases clipped from V and 0 bases from J, the junction kept 7 bases outside the gene matches. Germline V gene data show CDR1 as DFQATT and CDR2 as SNEGSKA (reference sequence). CDR3 loop: CSASNPQGASYEQYF. The CDR3 DNA reads TGCAGTGCTAGTAACCCCCAGGGGGCCTCCTACGAGCAGTACTTC.

The chain combines TRBV3-1 (or the pseudogene TRBV3-2) with TRBJ2-2; D uncertain. CDR3 length: 15 residues. Germline assignment: CDR1 LGHDT and CDR2 YNNKEL (reference sequence). The V and J ends lost 2 bases and 1 base respectively, with 8 bases between them. The CDR3 sequence: CASSQITMNTGELFF. The CDR3 DNA follows: TGTGCCAGCAGCCAAATTACAATGAACACCGGGGAGCTGTTTTTT.